Detailed here is one TCR beta chain. As yet, its antigen is unknown. This specimen belongs to a study of T-cell memory formation after mild COVID-19. Points from the study as a whole: Clones which contracted sat mainly in CM and EM if CD4+, and in EMRA if CD8+.

The length of the CDR3 is 15 residues. After removal of 6 bases from V and 1 base from J, the junction contained 5 bases not matched to a gene. Per germline, CDR1 ENHRY and CDR2 SYGVKD. Constant-segment primers served in 5'RACE that generated TCR alpha and TCR beta cDNA libraries bearing sample barcodes and UMIs. MiXCR, applied by TCRdb to the 5' RACE reads, yields one record per CDR3 protein. The profile shows about 440,000 distinct CDR3 sequences, 15% to 25% of them singletons. The rearrangement links TRBV10-3 to TRBJ2-3; TRBD1 agrees at 9 bases. The receptor was isolated from an adult woman who had mild COVID-19 (a few samples of this study predate the infection). Cell type and time point are not known. Specimen: PBMCs or a T cell subset sorted from them (not recorded which). The CDR3 is CAIRGDRGGTDTQYF. The CDR3 DNA reads as TGTGCCATCAGGGGTGACAGGGGGGGCACAGATACGCAGTATTTT.